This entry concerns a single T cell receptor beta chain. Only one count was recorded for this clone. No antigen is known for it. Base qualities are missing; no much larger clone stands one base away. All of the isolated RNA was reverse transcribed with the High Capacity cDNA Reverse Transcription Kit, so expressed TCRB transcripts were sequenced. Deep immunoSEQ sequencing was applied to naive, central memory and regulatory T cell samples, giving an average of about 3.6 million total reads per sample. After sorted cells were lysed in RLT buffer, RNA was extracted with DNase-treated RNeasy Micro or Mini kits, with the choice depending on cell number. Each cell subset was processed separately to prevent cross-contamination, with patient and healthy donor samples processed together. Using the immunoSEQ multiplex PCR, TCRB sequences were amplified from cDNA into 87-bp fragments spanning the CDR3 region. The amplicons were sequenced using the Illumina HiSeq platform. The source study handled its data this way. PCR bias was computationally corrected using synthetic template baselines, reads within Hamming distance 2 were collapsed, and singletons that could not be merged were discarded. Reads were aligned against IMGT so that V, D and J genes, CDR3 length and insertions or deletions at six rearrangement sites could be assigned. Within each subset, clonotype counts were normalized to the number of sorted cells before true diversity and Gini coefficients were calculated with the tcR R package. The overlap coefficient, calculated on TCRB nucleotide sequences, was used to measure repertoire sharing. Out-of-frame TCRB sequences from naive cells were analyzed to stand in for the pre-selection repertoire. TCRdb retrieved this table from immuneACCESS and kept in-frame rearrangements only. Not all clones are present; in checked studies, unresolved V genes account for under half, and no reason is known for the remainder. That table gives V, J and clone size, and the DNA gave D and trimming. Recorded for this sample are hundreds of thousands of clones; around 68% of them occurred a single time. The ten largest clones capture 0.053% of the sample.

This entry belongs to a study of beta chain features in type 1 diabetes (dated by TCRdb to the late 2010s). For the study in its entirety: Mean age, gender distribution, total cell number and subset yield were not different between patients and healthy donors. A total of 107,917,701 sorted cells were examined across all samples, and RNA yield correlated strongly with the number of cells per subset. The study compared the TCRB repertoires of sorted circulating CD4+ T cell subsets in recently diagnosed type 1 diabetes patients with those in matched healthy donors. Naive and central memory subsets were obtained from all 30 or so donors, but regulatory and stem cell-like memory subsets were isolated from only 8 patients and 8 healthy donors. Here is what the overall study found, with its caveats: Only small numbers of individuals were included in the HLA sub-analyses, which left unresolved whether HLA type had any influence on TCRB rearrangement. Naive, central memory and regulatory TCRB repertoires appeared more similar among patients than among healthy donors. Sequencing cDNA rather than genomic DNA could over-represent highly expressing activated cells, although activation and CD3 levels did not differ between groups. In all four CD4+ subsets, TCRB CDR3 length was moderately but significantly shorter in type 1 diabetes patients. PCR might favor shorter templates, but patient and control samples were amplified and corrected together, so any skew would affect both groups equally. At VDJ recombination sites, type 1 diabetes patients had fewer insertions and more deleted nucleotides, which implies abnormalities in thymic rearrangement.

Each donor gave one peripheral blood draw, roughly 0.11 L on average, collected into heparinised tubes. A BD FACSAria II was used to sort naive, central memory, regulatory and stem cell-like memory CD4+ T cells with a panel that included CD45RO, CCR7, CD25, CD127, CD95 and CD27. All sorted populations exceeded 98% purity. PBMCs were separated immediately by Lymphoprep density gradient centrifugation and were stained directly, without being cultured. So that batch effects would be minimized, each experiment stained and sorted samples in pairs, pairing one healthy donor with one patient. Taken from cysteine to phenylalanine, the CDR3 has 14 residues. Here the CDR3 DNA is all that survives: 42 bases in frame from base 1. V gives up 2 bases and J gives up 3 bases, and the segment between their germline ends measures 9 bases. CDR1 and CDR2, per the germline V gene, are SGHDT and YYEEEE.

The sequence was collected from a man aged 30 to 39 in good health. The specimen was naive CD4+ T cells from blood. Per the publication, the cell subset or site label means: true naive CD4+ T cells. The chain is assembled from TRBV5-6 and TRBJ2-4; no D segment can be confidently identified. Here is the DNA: TGTGCCAGCAGCTTCCCAGCGTACAAAAACATTCAGTACTTC. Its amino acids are CASSFPAYKNIQYF.